Listed below are T cell receptor beta chains from one sample, sequenced in a study of radiotherapy plus CTLA-4 blockade in lung cancer. Repertoires were generated with immunoSEQ multiplex PCR, while TCRdb's copy carries only in-frame clones and drops some. Of around 90,000 clones in the sample, approximately 80% were seen once. Sequencing used peripheral blood, obtained from a patient treated with radiotherapy plus ipilimumab. The receptors shown here come from a human donor with non-small cell lung cancer that progressed on radiotherapy plus ipilimumab. Both conserved end residues are part of each CDR3. Fields, in order: V gene, D gene, J gene, CDR3 length, clone size, CDR3 DNA, CDR3 protein. D genes are given only for firm matches. Size tells how often a clone was seen (once, few, many) or the class of an expanded clone, and some rows leave it out.

v_gene: TRBV4-1; d_gene: NA; j_gene: TRBJ2-3; len: 15; abundance: NA; CDR3nt: TGCGCCAGCAGCCAAGGGAGGGCTGGCACAGATACGCAGTATTTT; CDR3aa: CASSQGRAGTDTQYF
v_gene: TRBV5-5; d_gene: NA; j_gene: TRBJ2-7; len: 11; abundance: NA; CDR3nt: TGTGCCAGCAGCTCAACAGGGGAGCAGTACTTC; CDR3aa: CASSSTGEQYF
v_gene: TRBV7-9; d_gene: NA; j_gene: TRBJ2-2; len: 13; abundance: NA; CDR3nt: TGTGCCAGCAGCTTAGTTGGTCACGGGGAGCTGTTTTTT; CDR3aa: CASSLVGHGELFF
v_gene: TRBV10-2; d_gene: NA; j_gene: TRBJ2-2; len: 11; abundance: once; CDR3nt: TGCGCCAGCTATGGAGGCGGGGAGCTGTTTTTT; CDR3aa: CASYGGGELFF
v_gene: TRBV15; d_gene: NA; j_gene: TRBJ1-2; len: 14; abundance: NA; CDR3nt: TGTGCCACCAGCAGAGAGGGGTTTGTTGTTGGCTACACCTTC; CDR3aa: CATSREGFVVGYTF
v_gene: TRBV5-1; d_gene: TRBD1; j_gene: TRBJ2-7; len: 14; abundance: few; CDR3nt: TGCGCCAGCAGCTTGGGGACAGGGGCCTACGAGCAGTACTTC; CDR3aa: CASSLGTGAYEQYF
v_gene: TRBV7-9; d_gene: NA; j_gene: TRBJ2-5; len: 12; abundance: NA; CDR3nt: TGTGCCAGCAGCTTTCCAGGGGAGACCCAGTACTTC; CDR3aa: CASSFPGETQYF
v_gene: TRBV9; d_gene: TRBD2; j_gene: TRBJ2-1; len: 15; abundance: few; CDR3nt: TGTGCCAGCAGCTTGGGACTAGCGGGATCGCATGAGCAGTTCTTC; CDR3aa: CASSLGLAGSHEQFF
v_gene: TRBV6-5; d_gene: NA; j_gene: TRBJ1-3; len: 14; abundance: NA; CDR3nt: TGTGCCAGCAGTTATTTGGAGTCTGGAAACACCATATATTTT; CDR3aa: CASSYLESGNTIYF
v_gene: TRBV27; d_gene: NA; j_gene: TRBJ2-7; len: 16; abundance: NA; CDR3nt: TGTGCCAGCAGTTTAGTCCGGGGGGCCGGTTCTGGAGAGCAGTACTTC; CDR3aa: CASSLVRGAGSGEQYF
v_gene: TRBV25-1; d_gene: NA; j_gene: TRBJ2-7; len: 14; abundance: NA; CDR3nt: TGTGCCAGCTCGAACCCCGGGGTCGCCTACGAGCAGTACTTC; CDR3aa: CASSNPGVAYEQYF
v_gene: TRBV7-8; d_gene: NA; j_gene: TRBJ2-6; len: 17; abundance: NA; CDR3nt: TGTGCCAGCAGCCGCTACCTGGCAGGAGGAAGGGCCAACGTCCTGACTTTC; CDR3aa: CASSRYLAGGRANVLTF
v_gene: TRBV6-5; d_gene: NA; j_gene: TRBJ2-1; len: 13; abundance: NA; CDR3nt: TGTGCCAGCCTATCCTTACTCTACAATGAGCAGTTCTTC; CDR3aa: CASLSLLYNEQFF
v_gene: TRBV5-6; d_gene: TRBD2; j_gene: TRBJ2-1; len: 15; abundance: few; CDR3nt: TGTGCCAGCAGCCGGCGGGGGAACTCCTACAATGAGCAGTTCTTC; CDR3aa: CASSRRGNSYNEQFF
v_gene: TRBV6-8; d_gene: NA; j_gene: TRBJ1-1; len: 17; abundance: few; CDR3nt: TGTGCCAGCAGTTACGTTGAGTCGGACCCATTGAACACTGAAGCTTTCTTT; CDR3aa: CASSYVESDPLNTEAFF
v_gene: TRBV4-1; d_gene: NA; j_gene: TRBJ1-3; len: 17; abundance: NA; CDR3nt: TGCGCCAGCAGCCAAGAGGACCTTATACGCCAATCCTCAGCCATATATTTT; CDR3aa: CASSQEDLIRQSSAIYF
v_gene: TRBV18; d_gene: NA; j_gene: TRBJ2-2; len: 17; abundance: NA; CDR3nt: TGTGCCAGCTCACCACCGACCTCGCAGGCGAACACCGGGGAGCTGTTTTTT; CDR3aa: CASSPPTSQANTGELFF
v_gene: TRBV7-9; d_gene: NA; j_gene: TRBJ1-3; len: 15; abundance: NA; CDR3nt: TGTGCCAGCAGCCACCGACCGAGGTCTGGAAACACCATATATTTT; CDR3aa: CASSHRPRSGNTIYF
v_gene: TRBV6-5; d_gene: NA; j_gene: TRBJ1-1; len: 14; abundance: NA; CDR3nt: TGTGCCAGCAGAAGGGGGTGGAGGAACACTGAAGCTTTCTTT; CDR3aa: CASRRGWRNTEAFF
v_gene: TRBV11-3; d_gene: NA; j_gene: TRBJ1-5; len: 14; abundance: NA; CDR3nt: TGTGCCAGCAGCTTACTCCAGGGGTACCAGCCCCAGCATTTT; CDR3aa: CASSLLQGYQPQHF
v_gene: TRBV29-1; d_gene: NA; j_gene: TRBJ1-1; len: 17; abundance: NA; CDR3nt: TGCAGCGTTGAACCTCCCCGGGGACGGCGGGGGAACACTGAAGCTTTCTTT; CDR3aa: CSVEPPRGRRGNTEAFF
v_gene: TRBV10-3; d_gene: NA; j_gene: TRBJ2-5; len: 15; abundance: NA; CDR3nt: TGTGCCATCAGTGAGTCACCAGGCTTCCAAGAGACCCAGTACTTC; CDR3aa: CAISESPGFQETQYF
v_gene: TRBV6-5; d_gene: NA; j_gene: TRBJ1-2; len: 15; abundance: once; CDR3nt: TGTGCCAGCAGTTACTCTTGGGGGCGAGCGTGGGGCTACACCTTC; CDR3aa: CASSYSWGRAWGYTF
v_gene: TRBV28; d_gene: NA; j_gene: TRBJ1-3; len: 16; abundance: NA; CDR3nt: TGTGCCAGCACTCCTGGGGGGGCCTACTCTGGAAACACCATATATTTT; CDR3aa: CASTPGGAYSGNTIYF
v_gene: TRBV18; d_gene: TRBD2; j_gene: TRBJ2-7; len: 14; abundance: NA; CDR3nt: TGTGCCAGCTCACCTTCGGGGGGGCTTTACGAGCAGTACTTC; CDR3aa: CASSPSGGLYEQYF
v_gene: TRBV18; d_gene: TRBD1; j_gene: TRBJ2-2; len: 17; abundance: NA; CDR3nt: TGTGCCAGCTCACCAGCGGGGCAGGGGGCGTACACCGGGGAGCTGTTTTTT; CDR3aa: CASSPAGQGAYTGELFF
v_gene: TRBV27; d_gene: NA; j_gene: TRBJ1-4; len: 15; abundance: NA; CDR3nt: TGTGCCAGCAGTGCAGACAGAAACCGTGCCGAAAAACTGTTTTTT; CDR3aa: CASSADRNRAEKLFF
v_gene: TRBV5-5; d_gene: TRBD1; j_gene: TRBJ1-6; len: 13; abundance: NA; CDR3nt: TGTGCCAGCAGCGACAGGGGTGATTCACCCCTCCACTTT; CDR3aa: CASSDRGDSPLHF
v_gene: TRBV5-8; d_gene: NA; j_gene: TRBJ2-3; len: 15; abundance: NA; CDR3nt: TGTGCCAGCAGCTTGCTGGACATCCTCACAGATACGCAGTATTTT; CDR3aa: CASSLLDILTDTQYF
v_gene: TRBV18; d_gene: NA; j_gene: TRBJ2-4; len: 16; abundance: NA; CDR3nt: TGTGCCAGCTCCTCGATCGGTCAGGGCGCCAAAAACATTCAGTACTTC; CDR3aa: CASSSIGQGAKNIQYF
v_gene: TRBV6-6; d_gene: NA; j_gene: TRBJ2-1; len: 14; abundance: NA; CDR3nt: TGTGCCAGCAGCACCCCCACGGGCCACAATGAGCAGTTCTTC; CDR3aa: CASSTPTGHNEQFF
v_gene: TRBV7-7; d_gene: NA; j_gene: TRBJ2-2; len: 12; abundance: NA; CDR3nt: TGTGCTAGCAGCTCTTGGACCGGGGAGCTGTTTTTT; CDR3aa: CASSSWTGELFF
v_gene: TRBV7-9; d_gene: NA; j_gene: TRBJ2-3; len: 14; abundance: NA; CDR3nt: TGTGCCAGCAGCTCAGGCTTGAGCACAGATACGCAGTATTTT; CDR3aa: CASSSGLSTDTQYF
v_gene: TRBV4-3; d_gene: TRBD2; j_gene: TRBJ2-1; len: 16; abundance: NA; CDR3nt: TGCGCCAGCAGCCAAGCTAGCGGGGTTGCCTACAATGAGCAGTTCTTC; CDR3aa: CASSQASGVAYNEQFF
v_gene: TRBV7-8; d_gene: TRBD1; j_gene: TRBJ1-6; len: 16; abundance: NA; CDR3nt: TGTGCCAGCAGCTTAAGGGGGGACAGAGGTAATTCACCCCTCCACTTT; CDR3aa: CASSLRGDRGNSPLHF
v_gene: TRBV5-6; d_gene: TRBD1; j_gene: TRBJ1-2; len: 14; abundance: NA; CDR3nt: TGTGCCAGCAGCACCGGAGGGGGCTTTGAAGGCTACACCTTC; CDR3aa: CASSTGGGFEGYTF
v_gene: TRBV19; d_gene: NA; j_gene: TRBJ1-4; len: 14; abundance: few; CDR3nt: TGTGCCAGTAGTACGGAGACGGCAAATGAAAAACTGTTTTTT; CDR3aa: CASSTETANEKLFF
v_gene: TRBV11-2; d_gene: TRBD2; j_gene: TRBJ2-1; len: 16; abundance: NA; CDR3nt: TGTGCCAGCAGCTTAGACTCTAGCGGGAGTAGAAATGAGCAGTTCTTC; CDR3aa: CASSLDSSGSRNEQFF
v_gene: TRBV5-4; d_gene: TRBD1; j_gene: TRBJ1-2; len: 16; abundance: NA; CDR3nt: TGTGCCAGCAGCTCCGGGACAGGGGGCGAATACTATGGCTACACCTTC; CDR3aa: CASSSGTGGEYYGYTF
v_gene: TRBV6-5; d_gene: NA; j_gene: TRBJ1-3; len: 16; abundance: NA; CDR3nt: TGTGCCAGCAGTTACGGGGGGGGAAGCTCTGGAAACACCATATATTTT; CDR3aa: CASSYGGGSSGNTIYF
v_gene: TRBV7-2; d_gene: TRBD1; j_gene: TRBJ1-6; len: 16; abundance: NA; CDR3nt: TGTGCCAGCAGCCCCCGGGGGGGACAGGGGCCTTCACCCCTCCACTTT; CDR3aa: CASSPRGGQGPSPLHF
v_gene: TRBV6-1; d_gene: NA; j_gene: TRBJ2-7; len: 13; abundance: NA; CDR3nt: TGTGCCAGCAGTTCCACAGGACAGTACGAGCAGTACTTC; CDR3aa: CASSSTGQYEQYF
v_gene: TRBV30; d_gene: NA; j_gene: TRBJ1-1; len: 13; abundance: NA; CDR3nt: TGTGCCTGGAGTTTTGCCGTAAACACTGAAGCTTTCTTT; CDR3aa: CAWSFAVNTEAFF
v_gene: TRBV10-1; d_gene: NA; j_gene: TRBJ1-6; len: 15; abundance: once; CDR3nt: TGCGCCAGCAGGACTAGAGGGACCTATAATTCACCCCTCCACTTT; CDR3aa: CASRTRGTYNSPLHF
v_gene: TRBV7-9; d_gene: NA; j_gene: TRBJ2-7; len: 11; abundance: NA; CDR3nt: TGTGCCAGCAGCTTAGGGCGCGAGCAGTACTTC; CDR3aa: CASSLGREQYF
v_gene: TRBV27; d_gene: NA; j_gene: TRBJ2-2; len: 15; abundance: NA; CDR3nt: TGTGCCAGCAGTTTGAGCTTCAGGGCCACCGGGGAGCTGTTTTTT; CDR3aa: CASSLSFRATGELFF
v_gene: TRBV29-1; d_gene: NA; j_gene: TRBJ1-1; len: 14; abundance: NA; CDR3nt: TGCAGCGTCTCGCGGGGGGCGGGGAACACTGAAGCTTTCTTT; CDR3aa: CSVSRGAGNTEAFF